Here is one TCR beta chain with its context. Its specificity is not known. The authors amplified TCR beta CDR3 regions from RNA transcripts. Second-round multiplex PCR came after a first-round RT-PCR that employed HTBI primers. Each CDR3 protein is one row after TCRdb ran MiXCR on the multiplex PCR reads. Of about 600,000 distinct CDR3 sequences listed, 35% to 45% are singletons. The entry originates in a study of Graves' ophthalmopathy and Graves' hyperthyroidism. Turning to the study itself: Hyperthyroidism was considered stable when no ophthalmopathy appeared within 18 months of follow-up.

V was trimmed by 0 bases and J by 6 bases, leaving 8 bases between them. CDR3 size: 13 residues. Germline CDR1 SGDLS, CDR2 YYNGEE. Study results and limitations: Most clonotypes expanded in thyroid above 0.001 frequency were present in blood too. Sensitivity reached 70.59% and specificity just under 75% when the model predicted ophthalmopathy progression.

The chain couples TRBV9 to TRBJ2-3; D is uncertain. Source material: peripheral blood or thyroid tissue (not recorded which). The clonotype originates from an adult man with Graves' hyperthyroidism. In DNA form, the CDR3 reads TGTGCCAGCAGCGTAGGTCCATCGGATACGCAGTATTTT. This codes for CASSVGPSDTQYF.